This T cell receptor beta chain originates from a study of a mutant IDH1 vaccine in newly diagnosed glioma. From germline, CDR1 is MNHEY and CDR2 SVGAGI. The germline V and J ends were trimmed by 6 bases and 5 bases, with 19 bases remaining between them. The CDR3 sequence is 15 residues long. Clones were read by immunoSEQ multiplex PCR, and TCRdb kept only the in-frame ones, dropping some. The data hold approximately 45,000 clones, with more than 75% observed a single time. Time point in this sample: week 35, safety follow-up. Vaccination used 300 ug of mutant IDH1 20-mer peptide per dose, with topical imiquimod. To note about this clone: Its antigen is currently unknown.

The starting material was PBMCs, obtained from a glioma patient whose treatment included an IDH1 peptide vaccine. This TCR was recovered from a woman between 40 and 50 years old with glioma. The rearrangement links TRBV6-5 to TRBJ1-2; D possibly corresponds to TRBD1 (5 bases). The DNA for the CDR3 is TGTGCCAGCAGCCCCTCAGGGCCTGACCAGTATGGCTACACCTTC. Encoded protein: CASSPSGPDQYGYTF.